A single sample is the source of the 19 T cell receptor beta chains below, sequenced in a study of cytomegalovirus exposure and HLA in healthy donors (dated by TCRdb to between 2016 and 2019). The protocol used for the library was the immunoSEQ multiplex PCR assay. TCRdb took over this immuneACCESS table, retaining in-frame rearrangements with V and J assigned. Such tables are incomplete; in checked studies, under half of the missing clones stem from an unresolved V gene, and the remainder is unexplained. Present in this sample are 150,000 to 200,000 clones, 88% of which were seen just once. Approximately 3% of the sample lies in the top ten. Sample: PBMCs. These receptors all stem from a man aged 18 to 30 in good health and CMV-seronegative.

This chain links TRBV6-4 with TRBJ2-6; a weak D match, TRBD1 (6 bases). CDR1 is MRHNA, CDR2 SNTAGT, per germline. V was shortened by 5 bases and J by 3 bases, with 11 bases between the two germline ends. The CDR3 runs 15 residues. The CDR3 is CASSPQGLGANVLTF. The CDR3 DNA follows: TGTGCCAGCAGTCCCCAGGGGCTTGGGGCCAACGTCCTGACTTTC.

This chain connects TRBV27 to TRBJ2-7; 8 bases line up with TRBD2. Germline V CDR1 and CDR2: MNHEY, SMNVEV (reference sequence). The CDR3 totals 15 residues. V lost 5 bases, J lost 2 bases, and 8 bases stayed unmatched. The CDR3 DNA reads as TGTGCCAGCAGTCTTCCGGGACTAGGGGCCTACGAGCAGTACTTC. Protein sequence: CASSLPGLGAYEQYF.

The DNA of the CDR3 is TGCGCCAGCAGGGTGGGACAGGGGGAAACTGGAAACACCATATATTTT. Amino acids: CASRVGQGETGNTIYF. V and J are TRBV10-2 and TRBJ1-3; 11 positions match TRBD1. Unmatched junction bases numbered 6, after V lost 6 bases and J lost 2 bases. This CDR3 has 16 residues. The germline CDR1 and CDR2 sequences are WSHSY and SAAADI.

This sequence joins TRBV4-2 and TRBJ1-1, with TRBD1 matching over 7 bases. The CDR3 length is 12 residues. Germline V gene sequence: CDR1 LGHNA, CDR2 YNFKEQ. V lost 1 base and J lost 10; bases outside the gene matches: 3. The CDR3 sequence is CASSQGTGRAFF. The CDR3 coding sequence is TGTGCCAGCAGCCAAGGGACAGGTAGAGCTTTCTTT.

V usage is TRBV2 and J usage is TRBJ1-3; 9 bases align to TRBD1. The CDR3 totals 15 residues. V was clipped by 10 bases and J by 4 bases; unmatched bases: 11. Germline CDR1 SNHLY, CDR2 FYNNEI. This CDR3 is CATKKGQGRGNTIYF. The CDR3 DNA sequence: TGTGCCACCAAAAAGGGACAGGGTCGGGGAAACACCATATATTTT.

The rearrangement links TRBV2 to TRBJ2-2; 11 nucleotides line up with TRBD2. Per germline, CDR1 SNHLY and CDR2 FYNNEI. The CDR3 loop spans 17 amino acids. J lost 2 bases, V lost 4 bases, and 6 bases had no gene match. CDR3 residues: CASSAASGGLNTGELFF. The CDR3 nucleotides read TGTGCCAGCAGTGCTGCTAGCGGGGGGCTTAACACCGGGGAGCTGTTTTTT.

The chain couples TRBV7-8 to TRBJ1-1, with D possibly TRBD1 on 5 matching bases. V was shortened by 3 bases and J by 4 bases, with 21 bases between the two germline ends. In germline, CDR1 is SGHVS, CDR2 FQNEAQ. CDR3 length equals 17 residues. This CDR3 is CASSLGITGERFTEAFF. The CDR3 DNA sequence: TGTGCCAGCAGCTTGGGCATCACGGGGGAACGGTTCACTGAAGCTTTCTTT.

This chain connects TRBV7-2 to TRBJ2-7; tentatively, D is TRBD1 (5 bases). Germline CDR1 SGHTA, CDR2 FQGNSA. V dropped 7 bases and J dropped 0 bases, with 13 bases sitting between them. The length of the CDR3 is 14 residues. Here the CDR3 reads CASTLGQDSYEQYF. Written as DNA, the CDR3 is TGTGCCAGCACGCTGGGGCAGGACTCCTACGAGCAGTACTTC.

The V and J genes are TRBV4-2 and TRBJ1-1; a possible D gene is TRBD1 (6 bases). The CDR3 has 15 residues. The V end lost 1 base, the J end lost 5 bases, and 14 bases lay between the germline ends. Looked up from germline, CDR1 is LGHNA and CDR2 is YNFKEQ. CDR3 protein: CASSQGVRGATEAFF. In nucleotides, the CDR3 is TGTGCCAGCAGCCAAGGAGTCAGGGGTGCAACTGAAGCTTTCTTT.

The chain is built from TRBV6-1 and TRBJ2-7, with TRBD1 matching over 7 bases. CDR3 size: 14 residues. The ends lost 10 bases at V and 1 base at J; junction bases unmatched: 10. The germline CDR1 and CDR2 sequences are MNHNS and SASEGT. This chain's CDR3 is CAIRDRVESYEQYV. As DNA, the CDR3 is TGTGCCATTCGAGACAGGGTGGAGTCCTACGAGCAGTACGTC.

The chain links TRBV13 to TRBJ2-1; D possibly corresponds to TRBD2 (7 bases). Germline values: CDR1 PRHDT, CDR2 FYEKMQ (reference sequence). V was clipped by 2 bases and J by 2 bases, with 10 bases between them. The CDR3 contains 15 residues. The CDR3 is CASSLRGATYNEQFF. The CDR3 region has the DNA TGTGCCAGCAGCTTACGGGGGGCAACCTACAATGAGCAGTTCTTC.

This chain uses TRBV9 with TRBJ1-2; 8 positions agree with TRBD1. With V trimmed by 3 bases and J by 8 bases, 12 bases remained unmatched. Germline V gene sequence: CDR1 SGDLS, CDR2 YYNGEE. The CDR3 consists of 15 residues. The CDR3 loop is CASSAGQGAARGYTF. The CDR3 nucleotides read TGTGCCAGCAGCGCCGGGCAGGGGGCTGCTAGGGGCTACACCTTC. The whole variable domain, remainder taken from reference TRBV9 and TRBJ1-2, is DSGVTQTPKHLITATGQRVTLRCSPRSGDLSVYWYQQSLDQGLQFLIQYYNGEERAKGNILERFSAQQFPDLHSELNLSSLELGDSALYFCASSAGQGAARGYTFGSGTRLTVV.

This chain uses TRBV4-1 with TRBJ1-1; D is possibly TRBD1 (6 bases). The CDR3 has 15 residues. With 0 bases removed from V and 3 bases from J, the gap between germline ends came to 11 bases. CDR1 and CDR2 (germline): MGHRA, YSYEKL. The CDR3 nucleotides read TGCGCCAGCAGCCAAGAAAACAGGGTGGACACTGAAGCTTTCTTT. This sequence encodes CASSQENRVDTEAFF.

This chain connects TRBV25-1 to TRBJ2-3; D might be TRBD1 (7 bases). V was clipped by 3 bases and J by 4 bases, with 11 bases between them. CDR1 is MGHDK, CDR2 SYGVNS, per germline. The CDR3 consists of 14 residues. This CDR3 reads CASSDPRGADTQYF. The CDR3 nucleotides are TGTGCCAGCAGTGATCCCAGGGGGGCAGATACGCAGTATTTT.

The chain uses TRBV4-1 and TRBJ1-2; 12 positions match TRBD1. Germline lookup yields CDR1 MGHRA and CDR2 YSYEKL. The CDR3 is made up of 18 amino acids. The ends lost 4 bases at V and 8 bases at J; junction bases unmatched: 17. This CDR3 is CASSLLAGTGGRLQGYTF. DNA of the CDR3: TGCGCCAGCAGCCTTTTGGCCGGGACAGGGGGCCGACTACAGGGCTACACCTTC.

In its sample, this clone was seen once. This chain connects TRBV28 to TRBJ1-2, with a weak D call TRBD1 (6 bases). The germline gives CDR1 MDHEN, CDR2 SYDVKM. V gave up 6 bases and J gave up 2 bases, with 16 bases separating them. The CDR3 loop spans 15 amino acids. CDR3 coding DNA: TGTGCCAGCAGCGCTGCGGCAGGGGCCAACTATGGCTACACCTTC. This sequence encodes CASSAAAGANYGYTF.

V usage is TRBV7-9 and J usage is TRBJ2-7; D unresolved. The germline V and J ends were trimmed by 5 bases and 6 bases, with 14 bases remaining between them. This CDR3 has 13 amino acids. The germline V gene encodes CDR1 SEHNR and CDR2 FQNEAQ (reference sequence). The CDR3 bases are TGTGCCAGCAGCCAAGAGTCCTCGGTCGAGCAGTACTTC. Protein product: CASSQESSVEQYF.

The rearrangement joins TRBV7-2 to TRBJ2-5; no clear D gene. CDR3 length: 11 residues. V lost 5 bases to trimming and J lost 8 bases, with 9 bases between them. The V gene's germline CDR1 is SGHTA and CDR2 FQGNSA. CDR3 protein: CASSTPKTQYF. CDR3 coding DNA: TGTGCCAGCAGCACACCGAAAACCCAGTACTTC.

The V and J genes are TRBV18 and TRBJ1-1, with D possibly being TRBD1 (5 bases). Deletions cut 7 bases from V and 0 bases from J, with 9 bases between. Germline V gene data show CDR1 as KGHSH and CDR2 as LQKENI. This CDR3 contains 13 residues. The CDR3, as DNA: TGTGCCAGCTTCGACAGCATGAACACTGAAGCTTTCTTT. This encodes CASFDSMNTEAFF.